Each of the 2 T cell receptor beta chains below was sequenced from the same sample in a study of blood T cell repertoires in COVID-19 (dated by TCRdb to about 2020). Receptor libraries were prepared by the immunoSEQ multiplex PCR assay. The table was pulled from immuneACCESS by TCRdb, which kept in-frame rearrangements only. Such tables lose some clones; where checked, under half of the loss comes from unresolved V genes, and the rest has no known cause. For this sample the table gives around 140,000 clones, of which approximately 90% were detected only once. The ten largest clones represent more than 6.5% of the sample. Sequencing was performed on peripheral blood. Every receptor here comes from a woman between 45 and 60 years old with active or convalescent COVID-19.

The J gene is TRBJ1-1, the V gene TRBV6-5; 8 nucleotides match TRBD1. CDR3 length equals 12 residues. Germline V gene lookup returns CDR1 MNHEY and CDR2 SVGAGI. J was trimmed by 7 bases and V by 4 bases; bases with no gene match: 2. The CDR3 coding sequence is TGTGCCAGCAGTTCTGGACAGGGTGAAGCTTTCTTT. It specifies CASSSGQGEAFF.

The V and J genes are TRBV6-5 and TRBJ2-1, with 7 bases matching TRBD2. V lost 7 bases, J lost 11 bases, and 5 bases stayed unmatched. The CDR3 has 11 amino acids. CDR1 is MNHEY and CDR2 is SVGAGI in the germline V gene. The CDR3 reads CASTMGLQQFF. The CDR3 region has the DNA TGTGCCAGCACCATGGGACTACAGCAGTTCTTC.